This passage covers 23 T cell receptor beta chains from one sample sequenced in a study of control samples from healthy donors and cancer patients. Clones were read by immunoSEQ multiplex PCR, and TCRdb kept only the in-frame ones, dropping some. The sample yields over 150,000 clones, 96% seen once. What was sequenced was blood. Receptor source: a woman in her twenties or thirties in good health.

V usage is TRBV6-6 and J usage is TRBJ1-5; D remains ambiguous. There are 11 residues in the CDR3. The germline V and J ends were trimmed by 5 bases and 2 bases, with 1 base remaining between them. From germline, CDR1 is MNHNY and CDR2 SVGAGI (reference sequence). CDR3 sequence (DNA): TGTGCCAGCAGTGGCAATCAGCCCCAGCATTTT. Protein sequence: CASSGNQPQHF.

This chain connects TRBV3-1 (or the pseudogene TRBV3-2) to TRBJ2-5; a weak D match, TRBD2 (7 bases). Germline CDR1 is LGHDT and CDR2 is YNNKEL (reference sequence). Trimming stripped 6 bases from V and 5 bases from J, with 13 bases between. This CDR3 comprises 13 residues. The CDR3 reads CASRREGVETQYF. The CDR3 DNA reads TGTGCCAGCAGGAGGGAGGGGGTTGAGACCCAGTACTTC.

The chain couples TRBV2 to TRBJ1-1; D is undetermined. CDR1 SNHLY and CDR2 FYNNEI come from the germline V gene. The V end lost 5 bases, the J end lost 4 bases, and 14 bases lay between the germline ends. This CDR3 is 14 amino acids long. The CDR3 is CASSYRTGVTEAFF. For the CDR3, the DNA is TGTGCCAGCAGTTACCGGACTGGAGTCACTGAAGCTTTCTTT.

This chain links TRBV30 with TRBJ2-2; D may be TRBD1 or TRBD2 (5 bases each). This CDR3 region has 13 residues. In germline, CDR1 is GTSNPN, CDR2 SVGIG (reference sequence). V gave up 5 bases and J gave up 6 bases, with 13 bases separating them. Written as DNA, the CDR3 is TGTGCCTGGTGGGACGGCTCTGCCGGGGAGCTGTTTTTT. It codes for CAWWDGSAGELFF.

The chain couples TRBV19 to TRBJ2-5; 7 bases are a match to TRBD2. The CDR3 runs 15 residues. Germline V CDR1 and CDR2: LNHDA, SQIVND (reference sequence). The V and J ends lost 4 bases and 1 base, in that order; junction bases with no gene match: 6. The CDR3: CASSRGGFGQETQYF. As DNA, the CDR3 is TGTGCCAGTAGTAGGGGGGGGTTTGGCCAAGAGACCCAGTACTTC.

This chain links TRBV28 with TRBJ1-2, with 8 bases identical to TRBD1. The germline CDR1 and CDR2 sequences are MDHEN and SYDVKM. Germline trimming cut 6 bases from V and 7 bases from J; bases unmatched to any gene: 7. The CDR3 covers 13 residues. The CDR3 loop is CASRSRQGFGYTF. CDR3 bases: TGTGCCAGCAGGAGCCGACAGGGGTTTGGCTACACCTTC.

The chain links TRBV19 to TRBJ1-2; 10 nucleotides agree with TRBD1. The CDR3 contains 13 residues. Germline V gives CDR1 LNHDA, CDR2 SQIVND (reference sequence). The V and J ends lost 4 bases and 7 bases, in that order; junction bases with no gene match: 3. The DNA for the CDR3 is TGTGCCAGTAGTACTAGGACAGGGGGTGGCTACACCTTC. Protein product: CASSTRTGGGYTF.

The DNA for the CDR3 is TGTGCCAGCAGTTACGGTTCGGCCGCCTCTGGAAACACCATATATTTT. Protein product: CASSYGSAASGNTIYF. The V and J genes are TRBV6-6 and TRBJ1-3; D is unresolved. CDR3 length: 16 residues. CDR1 and CDR2 (germline): MNHNY, SVGAGI (reference sequence). With 2 bases removed from V and 0 bases from J, the gap between germline ends came to 11 bases.

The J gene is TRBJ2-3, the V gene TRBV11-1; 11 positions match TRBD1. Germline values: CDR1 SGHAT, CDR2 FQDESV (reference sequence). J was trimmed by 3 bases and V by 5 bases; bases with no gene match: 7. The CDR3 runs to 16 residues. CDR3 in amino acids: CASSLLGQGVTDTQYF. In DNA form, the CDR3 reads TGTGCCAGCAGCCTCCTGGGACAGGGGGTGACAGATACGCAGTATTTT.

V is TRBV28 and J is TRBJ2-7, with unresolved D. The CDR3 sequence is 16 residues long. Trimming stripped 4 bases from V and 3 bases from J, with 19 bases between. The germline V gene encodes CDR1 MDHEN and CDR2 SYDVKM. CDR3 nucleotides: TGTGCCAGCAGTTACGCTCGGGCCCCTCGCCTCTACGAGCAGTACTTC. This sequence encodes CASSYARAPRLYEQYF.

Here the CDR3 DNA reads TGTGCCAGCTCACCACTTGAGACAGGGAGCTCCTACGAGCAGTACTTC. Protein: CASSPLETGSSYEQYF. The chain joins TRBV18 to TRBJ2-7; 7 nucleotides line up with TRBD1. With V trimmed by 1 base and J by 0 bases, 6 bases remained unmatched. Germline values: CDR1 KGHSH, CDR2 LQKENI. CDR3 length: 16 residues.

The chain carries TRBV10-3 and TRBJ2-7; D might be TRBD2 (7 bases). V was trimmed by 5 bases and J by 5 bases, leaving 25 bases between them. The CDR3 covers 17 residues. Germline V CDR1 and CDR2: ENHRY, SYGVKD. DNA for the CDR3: TGTGCCATCAGTAGGGAGGGGGGGGACGGCAGTGATGACGAGCAGTACTTC. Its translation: CAISREGGDGSDDEQYF.

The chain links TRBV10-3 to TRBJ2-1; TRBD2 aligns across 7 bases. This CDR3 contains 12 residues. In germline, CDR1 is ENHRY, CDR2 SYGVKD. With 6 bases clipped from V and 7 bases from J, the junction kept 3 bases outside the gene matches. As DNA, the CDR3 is TGTGCCATCAGCACTAGCGCTAATGAGCAGTTCTTC. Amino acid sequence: CAISTSANEQFF.

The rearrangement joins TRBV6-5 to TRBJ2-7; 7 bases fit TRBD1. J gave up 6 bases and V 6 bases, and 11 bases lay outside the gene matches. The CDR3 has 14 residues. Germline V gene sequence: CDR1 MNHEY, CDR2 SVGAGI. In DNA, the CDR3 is TGTGCCAGCAGGCAGGGACAGACCGCAATCGAGCAGTACTTC. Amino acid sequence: CASRQGQTAIEQYF.

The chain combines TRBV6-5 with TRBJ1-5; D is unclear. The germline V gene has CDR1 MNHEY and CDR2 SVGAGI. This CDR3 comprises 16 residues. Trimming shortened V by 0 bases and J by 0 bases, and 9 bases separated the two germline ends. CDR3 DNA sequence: TGTGCCAGCAGTTACTCGTCGACTAATAGCAATCAGCCCCAGCATTTT. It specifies CASSYSSTNSNQPQHF.

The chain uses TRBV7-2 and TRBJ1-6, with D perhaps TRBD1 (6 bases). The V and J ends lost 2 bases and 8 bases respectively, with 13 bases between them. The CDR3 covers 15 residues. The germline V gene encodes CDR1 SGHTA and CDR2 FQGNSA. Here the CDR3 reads CASSLFWTDDSPLHF. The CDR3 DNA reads TGTGCCAGCAGCTTATTTTGGACAGACGATTCACCCCTCCACTTT.

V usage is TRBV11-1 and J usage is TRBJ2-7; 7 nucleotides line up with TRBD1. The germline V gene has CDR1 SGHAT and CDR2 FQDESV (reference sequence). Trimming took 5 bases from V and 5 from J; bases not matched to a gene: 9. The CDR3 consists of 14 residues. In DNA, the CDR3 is TGTGCCAGCAGCCAGAGACAGGGAATCAACGAGCAGTACTTC. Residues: CASSQRQGINEQYF.

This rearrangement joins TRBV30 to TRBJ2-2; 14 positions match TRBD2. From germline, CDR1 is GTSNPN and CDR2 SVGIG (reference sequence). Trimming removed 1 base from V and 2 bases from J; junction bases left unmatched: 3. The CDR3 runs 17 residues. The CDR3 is CAWSAGLAGGNTGELFF. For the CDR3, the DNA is TGTGCCTGGAGTGCCGGACTAGCGGGAGGCAACACCGGGGAGCTGTTTTTT.

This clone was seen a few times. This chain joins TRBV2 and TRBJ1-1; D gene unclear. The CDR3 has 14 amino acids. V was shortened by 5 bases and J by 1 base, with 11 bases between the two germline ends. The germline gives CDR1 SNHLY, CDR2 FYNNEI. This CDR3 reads CASSPRRGNTEAFF. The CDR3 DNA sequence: TGTGCCAGCAGTCCCCGGAGAGGGAACACTGAAGCTTTCTTT.

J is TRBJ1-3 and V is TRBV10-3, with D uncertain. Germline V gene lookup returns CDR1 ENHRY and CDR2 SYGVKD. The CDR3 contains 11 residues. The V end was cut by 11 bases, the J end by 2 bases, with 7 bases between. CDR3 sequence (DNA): TGTGCCGCCGGTACTGGAAACACCATATATTTT. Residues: CAAGTGNTIYF.

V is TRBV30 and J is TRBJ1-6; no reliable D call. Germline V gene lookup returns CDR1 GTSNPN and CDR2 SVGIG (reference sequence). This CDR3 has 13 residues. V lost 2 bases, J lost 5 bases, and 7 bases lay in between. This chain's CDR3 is CAWSHGNNSPLHF. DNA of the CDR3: TGTGCCTGGAGTCATGGGAATAATTCACCCCTCCACTTT.

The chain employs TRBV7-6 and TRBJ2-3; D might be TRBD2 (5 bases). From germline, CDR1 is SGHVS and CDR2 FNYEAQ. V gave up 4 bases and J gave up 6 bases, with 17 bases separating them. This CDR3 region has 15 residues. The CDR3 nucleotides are TGTGCCAGCAGCTCCCGGAAAGGGAGTCGTGATACGCAGTATTTT. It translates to CASSSRKGSRDTQYF.

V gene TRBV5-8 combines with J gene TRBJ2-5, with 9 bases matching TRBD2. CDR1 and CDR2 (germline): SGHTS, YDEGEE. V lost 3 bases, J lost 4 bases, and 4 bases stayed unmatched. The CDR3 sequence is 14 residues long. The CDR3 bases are TGTGCCAGCAGCTCGGGGACTAGCCGAGAGACCCAGTACTTC. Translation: CASSSGTSRETQYF.